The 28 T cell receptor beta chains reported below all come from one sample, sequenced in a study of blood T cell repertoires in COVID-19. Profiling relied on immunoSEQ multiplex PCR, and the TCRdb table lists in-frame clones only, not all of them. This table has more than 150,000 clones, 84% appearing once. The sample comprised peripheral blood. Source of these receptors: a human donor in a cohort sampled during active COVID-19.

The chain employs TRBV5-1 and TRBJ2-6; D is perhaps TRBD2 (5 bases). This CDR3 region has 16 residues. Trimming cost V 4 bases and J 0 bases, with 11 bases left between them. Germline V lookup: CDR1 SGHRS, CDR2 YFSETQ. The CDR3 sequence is CASSPGRGSGANVLTF. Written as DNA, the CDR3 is TGCGCCAGCAGCCCCGGACGGGGCTCTGGGGCCAACGTCCTGACTTTC.

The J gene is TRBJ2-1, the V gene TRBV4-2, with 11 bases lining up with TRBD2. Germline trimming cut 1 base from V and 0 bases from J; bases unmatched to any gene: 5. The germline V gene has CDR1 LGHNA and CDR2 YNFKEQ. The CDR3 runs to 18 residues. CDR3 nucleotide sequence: TGTGCCAGCAGCCAAGCTCTAGCGGGGGGACCCTCCTACAATGAGCAGTTCTTC. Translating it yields CASSQALAGGPSYNEQFF.

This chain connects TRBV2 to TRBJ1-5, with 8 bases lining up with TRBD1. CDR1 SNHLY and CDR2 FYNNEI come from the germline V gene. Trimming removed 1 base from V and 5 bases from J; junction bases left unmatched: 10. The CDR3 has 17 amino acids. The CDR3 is CASSEGWYDRGYQPQHF. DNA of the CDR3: TGTGCCAGCAGTGAAGGTTGGTACGACAGGGGATATCAGCCCCAGCATTTT. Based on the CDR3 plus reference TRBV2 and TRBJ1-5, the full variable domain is EPEVTQTPSHQVTQMGQEVILRCVPISNHLYFYWYRQILGQKVEFLVSFYNNEISEKSEIFDDQFSVERPDGSNFTLKIRSTKLEDSAMYFCASSEGWYDRGYQPQHFGDGTRLSIL.

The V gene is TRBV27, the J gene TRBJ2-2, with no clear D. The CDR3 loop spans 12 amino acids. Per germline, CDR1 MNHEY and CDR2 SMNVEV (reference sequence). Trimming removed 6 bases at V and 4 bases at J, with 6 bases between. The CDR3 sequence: CASRESTGELFF. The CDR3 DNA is TGTGCCAGCAGGGAGAGCACCGGGGAGCTGTTTTTT.

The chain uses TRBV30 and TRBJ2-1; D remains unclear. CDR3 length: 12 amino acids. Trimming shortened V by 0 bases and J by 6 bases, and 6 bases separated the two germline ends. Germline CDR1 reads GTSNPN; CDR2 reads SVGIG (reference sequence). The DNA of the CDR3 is TGTGCCTGGAGTGTTACGGGCAATGAGCAGTTCTTC. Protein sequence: CAWSVTGNEQFF.

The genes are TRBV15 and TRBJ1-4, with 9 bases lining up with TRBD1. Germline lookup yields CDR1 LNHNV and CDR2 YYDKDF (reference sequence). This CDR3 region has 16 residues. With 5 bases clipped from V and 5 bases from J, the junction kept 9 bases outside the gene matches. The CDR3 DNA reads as TGTGCCACCAGCCGAGGATGGACAGGGGAGAATGAAAAACTGTTTTTT. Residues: CATSRGWTGENEKLFF.

CDR3: CASSVQGGGEQYF. CDR3 bases: TGTGCCAGCAGCGTACAGGGGGGTGGCGAGCAGTACTTC. This chain joins TRBV7-9 and TRBJ2-7; 8 nucleotides agree with TRBD1. The CDR3 loop spans 13 amino acids. Germline CDR1 and CDR2: SEHNR and FQNEAQ (reference sequence). Trimming took 5 bases from V and 6 from J; bases not matched to a gene: 6. Looking up the rest from reference TRBV7-9 and TRBJ2-7 gives the full variable domain: DTGVSQNPRHKITKRGQNVTFRCDPISEHNRLYWYRQTLGQGPEFLTYFQNEAQLEKSRLLSDRFSAERPKGSFSTLEIQRTEQGDSAMYLCASSVQGGGEQYFGPGTRLTVT.

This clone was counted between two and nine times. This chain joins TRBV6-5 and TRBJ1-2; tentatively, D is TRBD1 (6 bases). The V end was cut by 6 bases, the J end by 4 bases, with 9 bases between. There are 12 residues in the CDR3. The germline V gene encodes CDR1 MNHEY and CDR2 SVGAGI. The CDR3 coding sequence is TGTGCCAGCAGGGGGACACCCTATGGCTACACCTTC. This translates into CASRGTPYGYTF.

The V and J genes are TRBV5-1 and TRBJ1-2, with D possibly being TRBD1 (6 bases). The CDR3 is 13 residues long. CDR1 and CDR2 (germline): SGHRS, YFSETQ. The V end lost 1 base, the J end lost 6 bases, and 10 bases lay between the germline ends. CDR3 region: CASSLKDRDGYTF. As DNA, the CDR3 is TGCGCCAGCAGCTTGAAGGACAGAGATGGCTACACCTTC.

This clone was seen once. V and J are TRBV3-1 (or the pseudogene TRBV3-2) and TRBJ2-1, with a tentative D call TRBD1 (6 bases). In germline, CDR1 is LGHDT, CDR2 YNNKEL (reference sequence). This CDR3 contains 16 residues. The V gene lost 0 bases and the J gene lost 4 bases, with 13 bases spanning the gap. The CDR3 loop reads CASSQDMAQGYNEQFF. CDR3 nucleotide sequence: TGTGCCAGCAGCCAAGATATGGCTCAGGGGTACAATGAGCAGTTCTTC.

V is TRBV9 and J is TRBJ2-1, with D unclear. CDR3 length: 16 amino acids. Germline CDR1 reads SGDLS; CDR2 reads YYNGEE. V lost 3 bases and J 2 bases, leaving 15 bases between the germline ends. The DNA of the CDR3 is TGTGCCAGCAGCGCCTATCCTAGTGATCCCTACAATGAGCAGTTCTTC. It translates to CASSAYPSDPYNEQFF. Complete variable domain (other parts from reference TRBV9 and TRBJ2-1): DSGVTQTPKHLITATGQRVTLRCSPRSGDLSVYWYQQSLDQGLQFLIQYYNGEERAKGNILERFSAQQFPDLHSELNLSSLELGDSALYFCASSAYPSDPYNEQFFGPGTRLTVL.

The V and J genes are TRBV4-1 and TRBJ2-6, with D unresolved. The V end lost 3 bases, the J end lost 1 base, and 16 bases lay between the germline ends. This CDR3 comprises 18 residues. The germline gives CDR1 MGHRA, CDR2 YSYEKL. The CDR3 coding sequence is TGCGCCAGCAGCCAGACCGCAGTGAGGAATTCTGGGGCCAACGTCCTGACTTTC. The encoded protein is CASSQTAVRNSGANVLTF.

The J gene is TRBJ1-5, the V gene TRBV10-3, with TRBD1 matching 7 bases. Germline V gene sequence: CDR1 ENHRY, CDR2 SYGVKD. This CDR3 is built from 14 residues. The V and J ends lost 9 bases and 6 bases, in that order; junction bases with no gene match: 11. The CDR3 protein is CAISGTDGGQPQHF. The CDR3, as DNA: TGTGCCATTTCCGGGACAGATGGGGGTCAGCCCCAGCATTTT.

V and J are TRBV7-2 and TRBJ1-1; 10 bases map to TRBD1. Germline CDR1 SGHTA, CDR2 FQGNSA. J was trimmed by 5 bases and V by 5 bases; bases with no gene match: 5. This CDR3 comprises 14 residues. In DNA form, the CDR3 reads TGTGCCAGCAGCCCAGACAGGGGGCGGACTGAAGCTTTCTTT. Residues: CASSPDRGRTEAFF.

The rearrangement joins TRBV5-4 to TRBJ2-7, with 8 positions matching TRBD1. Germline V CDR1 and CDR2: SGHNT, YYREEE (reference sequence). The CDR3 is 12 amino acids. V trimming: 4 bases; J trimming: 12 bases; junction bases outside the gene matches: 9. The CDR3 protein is CASSIDRGQLYF. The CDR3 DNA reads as TGTGCCAGCAGCATAGACAGGGGCCAGTTGTACTTC.

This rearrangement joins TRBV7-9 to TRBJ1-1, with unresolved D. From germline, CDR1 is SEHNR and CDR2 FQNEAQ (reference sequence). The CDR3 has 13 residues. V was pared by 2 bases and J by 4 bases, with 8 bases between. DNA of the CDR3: TGTGCCAGCAGCTTAATGGCCCGCACTGAAGCTTTCTTT. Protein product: CASSLMARTEAFF.

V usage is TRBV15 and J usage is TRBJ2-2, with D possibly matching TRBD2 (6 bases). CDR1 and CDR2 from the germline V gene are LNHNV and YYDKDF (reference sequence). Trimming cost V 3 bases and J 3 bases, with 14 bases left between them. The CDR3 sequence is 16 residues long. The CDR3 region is CATSSQWGVDTGELFF. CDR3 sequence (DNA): TGTGCCACCAGCAGTCAGTGGGGGGTCGACACCGGGGAGCTGTTTTTT.

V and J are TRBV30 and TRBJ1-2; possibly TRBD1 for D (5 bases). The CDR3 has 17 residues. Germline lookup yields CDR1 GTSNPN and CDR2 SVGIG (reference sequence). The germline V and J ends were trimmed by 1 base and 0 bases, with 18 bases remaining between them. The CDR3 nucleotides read TGTGCCTGGAGTGGACTGAGCAGGGCCCTTACTAACTATGGCTACACCTTC. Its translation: CAWSGLSRALTNYGYTF.

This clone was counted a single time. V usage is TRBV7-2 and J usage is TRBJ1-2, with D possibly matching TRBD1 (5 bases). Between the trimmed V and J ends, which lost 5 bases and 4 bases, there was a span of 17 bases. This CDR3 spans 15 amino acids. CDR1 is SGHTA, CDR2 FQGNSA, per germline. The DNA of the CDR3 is TGTGCCAGCAGCCCCAGAGGCGGGGGGTTCTATGGCTACACCTTC. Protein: CASSPRGGGFYGYTF. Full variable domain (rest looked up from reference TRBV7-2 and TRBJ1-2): GAGVSQSPSNKVTEKGKDVELRCDPISGHTALYWYRQSLGQGLEFLIYFQGNSAPDKSGLPSDRFSAERTGGSVSTLTIQRTQQEDSAVYLCASSPRGGGFYGYTFGSGTRLTVV.

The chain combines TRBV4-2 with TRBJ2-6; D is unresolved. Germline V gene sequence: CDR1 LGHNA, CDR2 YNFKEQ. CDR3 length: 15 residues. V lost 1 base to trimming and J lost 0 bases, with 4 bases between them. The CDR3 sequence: CASSQVSSGANVLTF. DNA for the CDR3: TGTGCCAGCAGCCAAGTGAGCTCTGGGGCCAACGTCCTGACTTTC.

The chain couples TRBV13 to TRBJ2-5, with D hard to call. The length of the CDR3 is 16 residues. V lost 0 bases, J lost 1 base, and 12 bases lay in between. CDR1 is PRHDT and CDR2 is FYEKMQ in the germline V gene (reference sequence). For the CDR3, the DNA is TGTGCCAGCAGCTTAGGCCCAGCTACTATCCAAGAGACCCAGTACTTC. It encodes CASSLGPATIQETQYF. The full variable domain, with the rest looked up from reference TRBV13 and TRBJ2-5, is AAGVIQSPRHLIKEKRETATLKCYPIPRHDTVYWYQQGPGQDPQFLISFYEKMQSDKGSIPDRFSAQQFSDYHSELNMSSLELGDSALYFCASSLGPATIQETQYFGPGTRLLVL.

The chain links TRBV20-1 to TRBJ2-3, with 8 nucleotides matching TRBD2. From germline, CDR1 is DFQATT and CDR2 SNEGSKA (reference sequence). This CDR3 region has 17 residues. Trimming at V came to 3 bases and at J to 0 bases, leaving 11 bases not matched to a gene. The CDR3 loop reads CSASRRRGVVSTDTQYF. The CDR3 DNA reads TGCAGTGCTAGTCGTCGGCGGGGGGTTGTTAGCACAGATACGCAGTATTTT.

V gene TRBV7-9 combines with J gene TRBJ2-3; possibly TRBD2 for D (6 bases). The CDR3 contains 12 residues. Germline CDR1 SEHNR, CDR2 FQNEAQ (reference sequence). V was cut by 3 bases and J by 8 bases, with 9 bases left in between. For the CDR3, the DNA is TGTGCCAGCAGCTTGAGGGACTTTACGCAGTATTTT. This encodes CASSLRDFTQYF. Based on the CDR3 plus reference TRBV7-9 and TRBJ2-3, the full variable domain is DTGVSQNPRHKITKRGQNVTFRCDPISEHNRLYWYRQTLGQGPEFLTYFQNEAQLEKSRLLSDRFSAERPKGSFSTLEIQRTEQGDSAMYLCASSLRDFTQYFGPGTRLTVL.

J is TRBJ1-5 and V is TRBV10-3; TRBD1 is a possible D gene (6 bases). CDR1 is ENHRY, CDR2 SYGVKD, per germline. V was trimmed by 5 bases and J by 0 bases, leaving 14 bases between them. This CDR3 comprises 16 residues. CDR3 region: CAISTGTTYSNQPQHF. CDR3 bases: TGTGCCATCAGTACAGGGACCACCTATAGCAATCAGCCCCAGCATTTT.

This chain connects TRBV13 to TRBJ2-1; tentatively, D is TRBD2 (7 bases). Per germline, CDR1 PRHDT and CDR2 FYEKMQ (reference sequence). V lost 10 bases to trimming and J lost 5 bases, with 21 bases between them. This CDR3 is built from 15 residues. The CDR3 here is CATSSGGRVNNEQFF. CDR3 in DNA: TGTGCCACCTCTTCGGGGGGCCGAGTAAACAATGAGCAGTTCTTC. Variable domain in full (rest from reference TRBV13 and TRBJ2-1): AAGVIQSPRHLIKEKRETATLKCYPIPRHDTVYWYQQGPGQDPQFLISFYEKMQSDKGSIPDRFSAQQFSDYHSELNMSSLELGDSALYFCATSSGGRVNNEQFFGPGTRLTVL.

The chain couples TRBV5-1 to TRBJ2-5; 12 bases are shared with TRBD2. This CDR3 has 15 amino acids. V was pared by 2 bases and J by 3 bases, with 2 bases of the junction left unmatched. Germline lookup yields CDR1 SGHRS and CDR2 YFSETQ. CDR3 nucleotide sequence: TGCGCCAGCAGCTTACCTAGCGGGGGGGAAGAGACCCAGTACTTC. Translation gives CASSLPSGGEETQYF.

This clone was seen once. CDR3 sequence: CASSSGQGADTQYF. For the CDR3, the DNA is TGTGCCAGCTCATCAGGACAGGGTGCAGATACGCAGTATTTT. The V gene is TRBV18, the J gene TRBJ2-3; 8 nucleotides match TRBD1. Germline values: CDR1 KGHSH, CDR2 LQKENI. The CDR3 extends over 14 amino acids. The junction had 5 bases not matched to a gene; V was cut back by 5 bases and J by 4 bases. Complete variable domain (other parts from reference TRBV18 and TRBJ2-3): NAGVMQNPRHLVRRRGQEARLRCSPMKGHSHVYWYRQLPEEGLKFMVYLQKENIIDESGMPKERFSAEFPKEGPSILRIQQVVRGDSAAYFCASSSGQGADTQYFGPGTRLTVL.

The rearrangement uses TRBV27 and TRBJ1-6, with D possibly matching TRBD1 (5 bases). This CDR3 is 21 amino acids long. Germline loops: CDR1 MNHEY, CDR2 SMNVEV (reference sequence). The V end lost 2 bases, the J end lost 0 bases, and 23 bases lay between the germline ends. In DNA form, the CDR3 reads TGTGCCAGCAGTTTAGACTCCCCGCTGGGGACTGGGAGCTCCTATAATTCACCCCTCCACTTT. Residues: CASSLDSPLGTGSSYNSPLHF.